This entry lists 12 T cell receptor beta chains sequenced from one sample in a study of cytomegalovirus exposure and HLA in healthy donors. Researchers ran the PCR with 60 Vbeta and 13 Jbeta primers. The data were produced by immunoSEQ multiplex PCR, yet TCRdb's version contains in-frame clones alone and is incomplete. The sample has 80,000 or so clones, 77% seen once. Material: PBMCs. Receptors were obtained from a man aged 50-59 years in good health and CMV-seropositive.

The chain employs TRBV6-5 and TRBJ1-3; D is ambiguous. Per germline, CDR1 MNHEY and CDR2 SVGAGI. CDR3 length: 13 amino acids. Trimming pared 4 bases from V and 4 bases from J, leaving 8 bases between. The chain's CDR3 is CASSSPSGNTIYF. The CDR3 coding sequence is TGTGCCAGCAGTTCCCCTAGCGGAAACACCATATATTTT.

This clone has more than one count but fewer than ten. V and J are TRBV7-9 and TRBJ2-2, with D maybe TRBD2 (6 bases). CDR3 length: 18 residues. Germline lookup yields CDR1 SEHNR and CDR2 FQNEAQ (reference sequence). With 8 bases removed from V and 5 bases from J, the gap between germline ends came to 27 bases. The CDR3 here is CASAGQPTSGVTTGELFF. In DNA, the CDR3 is TGTGCCAGCGCCGGACAACCGACTAGTGGGGTAACGACCGGGGAGCTGTTTTTT.

The chain recombines TRBV6-5 with TRBJ2-7; D gene ambiguous. The CDR3 sequence is 12 residues long. The germline gives CDR1 MNHEY, CDR2 SVGAGI. V lost 2 bases to trimming and J lost 4 bases, with 6 bases between them. The CDR3 sequence: CASSYNGYEQYF. DNA for the CDR3: TGTGCCAGCAGTTACAACGGGTACGAGCAGTACTTC.

The genes are TRBV7-9 and TRBJ2-1; 10 bases agree with TRBD2. The CDR3 has 15 residues. With V trimmed by 4 bases and J by 9 bases, 9 bases remained unmatched. The germline V gene has CDR1 SEHNR and CDR2 FQNEAQ (reference sequence). The CDR3 nucleotides are TGTGCCAGCAGCTCGTTAGCGGGAGGCTCGGGTGAGCAGTTCTTC. This codes for CASSSLAGGSGEQFF.

The V and J genes are TRBV10-1 and TRBJ1-6; 7 positions agree with TRBD1. The CDR3 totals 13 residues. Germline V gene sequence: CDR1 WNHNN, CDR2 SYGVQD (reference sequence). V lost 4 bases and J lost 7; bases outside the gene matches: 1. CDR3 amino acids: CASSGDRNSPLHF. CDR3 coding DNA: TGCGCCAGCAGTGGGGACAGAAATTCACCCCTCCACTTT.

The genes are TRBV6-4 and TRBJ2-1; the match to TRBD1 covers 11 bases. The germline gives CDR1 MRHNA, CDR2 SNTAGT. V dropped 2 bases and J dropped 8; count of bases not matched to a gene: 8. The CDR3 length is 16 residues. The DNA of the CDR3 is TGTGCCAGCAGTGACCGTATAGGGACAGGGGGAGATGAGCAGTTCTTC. This translates into CASSDRIGTGGDEQFF.

V and J are TRBV19 and TRBJ1-1; the D is unclear. V was clipped by 5 bases and J by 1 base, with 11 bases between them. CDR1 and CDR2 (germline): LNHDA, SQIVND (reference sequence). The CDR3 loop spans 14 amino acids. This CDR3 reads CASSLGSKNTEAFF. The CDR3 DNA reads TGTGCCAGTAGTTTGGGCAGTAAGAACACTGAAGCTTTCTTT. Drawing the rest from reference TRBV19 and TRBJ1-1, the complete variable domain is DGGITQSPKYLFRKEGQNVTLSCEQNLNHDAMYWYRQDPGQGLRLIYYSQIVNDFQKGDIAEGYSVSREKKESFPLTVTSAQKNPTAFYLCASSLGSKNTEAFFGQGTRLTVV.

The genes are TRBV7-8 and TRBJ1-4, with a possible D match to TRBD1 (6 bases). Looked up from germline, CDR1 is SGHVS and CDR2 is FQNEAQ. Trimming shortened V by 4 bases and J by 1 base, and 16 bases separated the two germline ends. The CDR3 is 17 residues long. The CDR3 nucleotides are TGTGCCAGCAGCTCCAGCGCGGCAGGGGTAACTAATGAAAAACTGTTTTTT. Its protein is CASSSSAAGVTNEKLFF.

In its sample, this clone was seen a few times. Germline and junction disagree at one end, which may indicate a read error. At the DNA level, this CDR3 is encoded by other sequences in the same sample as well. V gene TRBV5-4 combines with J gene TRBJ1-2; TRBD1 aligns across 9 bases. This CDR3 contains 16 residues. Germline V gene lookup returns CDR1 SGHNT and CDR2 YYREEE (reference sequence). CDR3 sequence reads: CASSRWGQGKVYGYTF. Here the CDR3 DNA reads TGTGCCAGCAGTCGTTGGGGACAGGGTAAAGTCTATGGCTATACCTTC.

The genes are TRBV7-9 and TRBJ1-6; maybe TRBD1 (6 bases). In germline, CDR1 is SEHNR, CDR2 FQNEAQ (reference sequence). Trimming removed 2 bases at V and 5 bases at J, with 7 bases between. This CDR3 contains 14 residues. CDR3 sequence reads: CASSLPGDNSPLHF. CDR3 coding DNA: TGTGCCAGCAGCTTACCAGGGGATAATTCACCCCTCCACTTT.

This clone was detected only a few times. The rearrangement links TRBV11-1 to TRBJ1-1; 8 bases match TRBD1. The ends lost 5 bases at V and 6 bases at J; junction bases unmatched: 14. Per the germline V gene, CDR1 is SGHAT and CDR2 is FQDESV (reference sequence). CDR3 length: 16 amino acids. CDR3 region: CASSPEKGQGGSEAFF. CDR3 DNA sequence: TGTGCCAGCAGCCCCGAAAAAGGACAGGGTGGGTCTGAAGCTTTCTTT.

The V gene is TRBV18, the J gene TRBJ2-7; no firm D call. This CDR3 comprises 13 residues. Trimming shortened V by 2 bases and J by 3 bases, and 8 bases separated the two germline ends. Looked up from germline, CDR1 is KGHSH and CDR2 is LQKENI. In DNA, the CDR3 is TGTGCCAGCTCACCATCCCCCCTCTACGAGCAGTACTTC. Translating it yields CASSPSPLYEQYF.